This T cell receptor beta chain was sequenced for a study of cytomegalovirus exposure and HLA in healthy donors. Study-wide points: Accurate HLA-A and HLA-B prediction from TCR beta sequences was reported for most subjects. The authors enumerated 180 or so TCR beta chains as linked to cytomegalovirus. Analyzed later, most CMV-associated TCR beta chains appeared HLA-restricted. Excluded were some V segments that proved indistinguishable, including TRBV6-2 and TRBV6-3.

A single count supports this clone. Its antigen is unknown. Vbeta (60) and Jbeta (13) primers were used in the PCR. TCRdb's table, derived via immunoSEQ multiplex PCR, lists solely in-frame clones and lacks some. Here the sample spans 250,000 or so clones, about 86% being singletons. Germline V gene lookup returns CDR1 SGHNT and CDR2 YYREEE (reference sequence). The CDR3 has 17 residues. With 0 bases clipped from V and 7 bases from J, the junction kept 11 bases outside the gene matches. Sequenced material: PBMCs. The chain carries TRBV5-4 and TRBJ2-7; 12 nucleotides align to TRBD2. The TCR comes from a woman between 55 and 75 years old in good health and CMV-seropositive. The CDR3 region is CASSLEASGRARLEQYF. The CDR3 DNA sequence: TGTGCCAGCAGCTTGGAAGCTAGCGGGAGGGCCAGGTTGGAGCAGTACTTC. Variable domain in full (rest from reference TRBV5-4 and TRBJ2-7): ETGVTQSPTHLIKTRGQQVTLRCSSQSGHNTVSWYQQALGQGPQFIFQYYREEENGRGNFPPRFSGLQFPNYSSELNVNALELDDSALYLCASSLEASGRARLEQYFGPGTRLTVT.